The rows below give T cell receptor beta chains drawn from one sample of a study of beta chain features in type 1 diabetes. Libraries were prepared by immunoSEQ multiplex PCR; TCRdb keeps only in-frame clonotypes and omits some of them. The sample includes a few hundred thousand clones, roughly 25% of them seen just once. What was sequenced was naive CD4+ T cells from blood. The receptors here all came from a woman aged 30 to 39 with type 1 diabetes. The CDR3 runs from the conserved cysteine through the conserved F or W.

j_call: TRBJ1-1; v_call: TRBV29-1; cdr3_aa: CSVVRDTEAFF
j_call: TRBJ2-7; v_call: TRBV11-2; cdr3_aa: CASSLGRYEQYF
j_call: TRBJ2-5; v_call: TRBV14; cdr3_aa: CASSLIQGTQETQYF
j_call: TRBJ1-5; v_call: TRBV30; cdr3_aa: CAWSAPRQGSNQPQHF
j_call: TRBJ1-2; v_call: TRBV9; cdr3_aa: CASSVLGDSSYGYTF
j_call: TRBJ2-1; v_call: TRBV11-2; cdr3_aa: CASSAGSGAYNEQFF
j_call: TRBJ2-1; v_call: TRBV4-1; cdr3_aa: CASSQLAVPVYNEQFF
j_call: TRBJ1-2; v_call: TRBV28; cdr3_aa: CASRSAEGYTF
j_call: TRBJ2-3; v_call: TRBV29-1; cdr3_aa: CSANRARSTDTQYF
j_call: TRBJ2-1; v_call: TRBV23-1; cdr3_aa: CASSPGTATGSGYANEQFF
j_call: TRBJ2-7; v_call: TRBV2; cdr3_aa: CATRPGTGSYEQYF
j_call: TRBJ2-1; v_call: TRBV7-9; cdr3_aa: CASSETSGRAYEQFF
j_call: TRBJ2-5; v_call: TRBV6-6; cdr3_aa: CASGTQGETQYF
j_call: TRBJ2-7; v_call: TRBV4-1; cdr3_aa: CASSRTGGDHEQYF
j_call: TRBJ2-1; v_call: TRBV11-2; cdr3_aa: CASSLMILIHEQFF
j_call: TRBJ2-3; v_call: TRBV29-1; cdr3_aa: CSVEYWTSGSTDTQYF
j_call: TRBJ1-2; v_call: TRBV18; cdr3_aa: CASSPEGAGYGYTF
j_call: TRBJ2-5; v_call: TRBV11-2; cdr3_aa: CASSGTSHQYF
j_call: TRBJ2-1; v_call: TRBV19; cdr3_aa: CASSIHRVGNEQFF
j_call: TRBJ1-5; v_call: TRBV2; cdr3_aa: CASSVRTGGNQPQHF
j_call: TRBJ2-6; v_call: TRBV5-6; cdr3_aa: CASSSEGRANVLTF